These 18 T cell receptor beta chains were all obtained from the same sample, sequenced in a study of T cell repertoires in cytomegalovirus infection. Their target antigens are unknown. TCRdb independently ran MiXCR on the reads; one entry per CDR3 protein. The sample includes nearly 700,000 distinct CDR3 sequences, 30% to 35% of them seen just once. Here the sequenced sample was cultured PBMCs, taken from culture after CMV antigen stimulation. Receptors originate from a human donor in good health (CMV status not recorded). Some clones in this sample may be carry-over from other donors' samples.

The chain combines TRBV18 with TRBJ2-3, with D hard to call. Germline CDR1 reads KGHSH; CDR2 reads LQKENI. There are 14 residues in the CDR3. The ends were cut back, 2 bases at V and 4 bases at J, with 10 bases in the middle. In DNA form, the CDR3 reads TGTGCCAGCTCACCAAGGCCCCCCCCAGATACGCAGTATTTT. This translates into CASSPRPPPDTQYF.

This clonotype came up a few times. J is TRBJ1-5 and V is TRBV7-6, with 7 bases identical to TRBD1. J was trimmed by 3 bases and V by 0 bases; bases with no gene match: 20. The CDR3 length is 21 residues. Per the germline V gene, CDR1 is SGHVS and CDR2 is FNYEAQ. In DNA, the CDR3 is TGTGCCAGCAGCTTAGCGAGTAGAAACAGGGGACAAAGTTGCGCCAATCAGCCCCAGCATTTT. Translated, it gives CASSLASRNRGQSCANQPQHF.

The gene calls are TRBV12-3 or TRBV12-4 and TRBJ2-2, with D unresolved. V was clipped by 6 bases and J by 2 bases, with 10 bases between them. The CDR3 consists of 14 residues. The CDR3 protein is CASRRDINTGELFF. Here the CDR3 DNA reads TGTGCCAGCAGAAGAGACATTAACACCGGGGAGCTGTTTTTT.

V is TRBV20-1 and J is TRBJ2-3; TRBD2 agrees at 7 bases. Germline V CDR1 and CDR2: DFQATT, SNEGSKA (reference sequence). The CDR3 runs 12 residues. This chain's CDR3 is CGLGGRADTQYF. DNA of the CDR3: TGCGGGCTCGGAGGGAGGGCCGATACGCAGTATTTT.

DNA for the CDR3: TGTGCCACGCAACAGGACACGTCCTACAATGAGCAGTTCTTC. Its protein is CATQQDTSYNEQFF. The rearrangement joins TRBV10-3 to TRBJ2-1; the D gene is possibly TRBD1 (5 bases). Trimming stripped 10 bases from V and 1 base from J, with 14 bases between. Per the germline V gene, CDR1 is ENHRY and CDR2 is SYGVKD. The CDR3 has 14 amino acids.

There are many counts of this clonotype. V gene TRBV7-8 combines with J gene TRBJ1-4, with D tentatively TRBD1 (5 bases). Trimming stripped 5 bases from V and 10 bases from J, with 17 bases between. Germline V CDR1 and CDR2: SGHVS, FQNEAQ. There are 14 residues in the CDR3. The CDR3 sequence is CASSGGVMTGKLFF. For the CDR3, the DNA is TGTGCCAGCAGCGGGGGGGTAATGACTGGAAAACTGTTTTTT.

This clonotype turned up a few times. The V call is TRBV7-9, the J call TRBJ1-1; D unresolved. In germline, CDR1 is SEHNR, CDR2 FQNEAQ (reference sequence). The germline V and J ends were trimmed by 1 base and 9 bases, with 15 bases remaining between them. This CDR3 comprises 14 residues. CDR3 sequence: CASSLGGYEFQAFF. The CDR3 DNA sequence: TGTGCCAGCAGCTTAGGGGGATACGAGTTCCAAGCTTTCTTT.

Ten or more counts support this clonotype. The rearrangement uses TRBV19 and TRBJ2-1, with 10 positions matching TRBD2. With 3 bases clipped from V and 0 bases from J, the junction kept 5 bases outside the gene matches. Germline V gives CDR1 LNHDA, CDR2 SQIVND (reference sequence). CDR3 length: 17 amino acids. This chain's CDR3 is CASSIRLAGLSYNEQFF. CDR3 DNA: TGTGCCAGTAGTATTCGACTAGCGGGCCTCTCCTACAATGAGCAGTTCTTC. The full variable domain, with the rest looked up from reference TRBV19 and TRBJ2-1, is DGGITQSPKYLFRKEGQNVTLSCEQNLNHDAMYWYRQDPGQGLRLIYYSQIVNDFQKGDIAEGYSVSREKKESFPLTVTSAQKNPTAFYLCASSIRLAGLSYNEQFFGPGTRLTVL.

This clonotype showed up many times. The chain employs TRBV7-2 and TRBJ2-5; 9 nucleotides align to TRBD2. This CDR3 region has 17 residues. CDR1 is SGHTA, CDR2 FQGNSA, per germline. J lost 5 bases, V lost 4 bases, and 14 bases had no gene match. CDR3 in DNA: TGTGCCAGCAGCTGGAGGGCTAGCGGGACACTAGGCGAGACCCAGTACTTC. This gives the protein CASSWRASGTLGETQYF.

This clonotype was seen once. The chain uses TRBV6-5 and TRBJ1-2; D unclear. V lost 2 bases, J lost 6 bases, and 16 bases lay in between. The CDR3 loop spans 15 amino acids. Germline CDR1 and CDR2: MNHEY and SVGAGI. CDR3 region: CASSYGERFRNGYTF. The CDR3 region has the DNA TGTGCCAGCAGTTACGGGGAGCGATTCAGAAATGGCTACACCTTC.

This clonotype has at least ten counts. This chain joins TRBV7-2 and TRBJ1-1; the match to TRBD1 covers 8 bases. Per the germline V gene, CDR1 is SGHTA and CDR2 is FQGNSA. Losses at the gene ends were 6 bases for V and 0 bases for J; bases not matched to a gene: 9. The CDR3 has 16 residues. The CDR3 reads CASRIQRTGMNTEAFF. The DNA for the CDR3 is TGTGCCAGCAGGATTCAGCGGACAGGGATGAACACTGAAGCTTTCTTT.

Written as DNA, the CDR3 is TGTGCCAGCAGCTCTCACGGGACAGGGGACGAAGGTTTGTACTTC. It specifies CASSSHGTGDEGLYF. The chain carries TRBV7-9 and TRBJ2-7; 10 bases agree with TRBD1. Germline CDR1 is SEHNR and CDR2 is FQNEAQ (reference sequence). With V trimmed by 4 bases and J by 12 bases, 15 bases remained unmatched. The length of the CDR3 is 15 residues.

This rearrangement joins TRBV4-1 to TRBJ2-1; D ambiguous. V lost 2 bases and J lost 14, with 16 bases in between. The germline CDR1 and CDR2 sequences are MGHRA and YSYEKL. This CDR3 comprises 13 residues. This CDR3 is CASSQLLERQEFF. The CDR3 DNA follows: TGCGCCAGCAGCCAACTCCTGGAACGCCAGGAGTTCTTC.

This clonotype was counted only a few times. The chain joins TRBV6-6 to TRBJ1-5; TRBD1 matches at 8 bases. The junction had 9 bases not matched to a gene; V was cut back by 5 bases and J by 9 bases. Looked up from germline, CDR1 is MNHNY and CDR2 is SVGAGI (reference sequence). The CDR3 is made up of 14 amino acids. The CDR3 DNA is TGTGCCAGCAGTCTAGGACAGGGTCTAAGGCCCCAGCATTTT. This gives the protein CASSLGQGLRPQHF.

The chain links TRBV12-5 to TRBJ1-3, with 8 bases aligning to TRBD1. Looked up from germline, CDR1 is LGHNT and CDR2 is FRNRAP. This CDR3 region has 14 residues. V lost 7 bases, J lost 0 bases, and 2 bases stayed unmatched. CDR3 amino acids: CASAGTGSGNTIYF. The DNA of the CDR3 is TGTGCTAGTGCGGGGACAGGCTCTGGAAACACCATATATTTT.

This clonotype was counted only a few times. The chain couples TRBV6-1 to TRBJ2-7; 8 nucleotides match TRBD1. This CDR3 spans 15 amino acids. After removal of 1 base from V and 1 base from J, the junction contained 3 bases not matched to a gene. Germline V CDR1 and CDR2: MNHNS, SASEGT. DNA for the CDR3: TGTGCCAGCAGTGAAGAGGGACAGGTTTCCTACGAGCAGTACTTC. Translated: CASSEEGQVSYEQYF.

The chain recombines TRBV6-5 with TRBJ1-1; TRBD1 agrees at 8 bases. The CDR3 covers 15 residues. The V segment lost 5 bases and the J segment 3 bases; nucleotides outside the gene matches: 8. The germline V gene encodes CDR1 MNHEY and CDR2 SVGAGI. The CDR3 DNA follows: TGTGCCAGCAGTAAAGACAGGGGAAGGGACACTGAAGCTTTCTTT. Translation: CASSKDRGRDTEAFF.

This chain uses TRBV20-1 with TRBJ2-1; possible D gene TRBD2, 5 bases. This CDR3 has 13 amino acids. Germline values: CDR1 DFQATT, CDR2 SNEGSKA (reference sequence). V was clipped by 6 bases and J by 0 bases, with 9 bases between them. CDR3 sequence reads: CSAGVLSYNEQFF. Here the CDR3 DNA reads TGCAGTGCGGGAGTCCTCTCCTACAATGAGCAGTTCTTC.